Listed below are T cell receptor beta chains from one sample, sequenced in a study of blood T cell dynamics during melanoma immunotherapy. This table comes from immunoSEQ multiplex PCR, and its TCRdb copy is limited to in-frame clones, with some not included. The sample shows around 15,000 clones, 94% of them seen only once. Here the sequenced sample was effector memory CD8+ T cells from blood, taken from a patient treated with checkpoint blockade. The receptors stem from a human donor with melanoma. Both conserved end residues are part of each CDR3. The D gene is left open where the match is weak. Size is stated for part of the rows, as once, few or many counts, or as a class when the clone is expanded.

>TRBV7-8|TRBJ2-7|NA|TRBD2|17
TGTGCCAGCAGCCTATTAAACTCGGCGGGAGGCATCTACGAGCAGTACTTC
CASSLLNSAGGIYEQYF
>TRBV9|TRBJ2-1|NA|NA|17
TGTGCCAGCAGCCCCTGGGCTCGACACACAGAGTACAATGAGCAGTTCTTC
CASSPWARHTEYNEQFF
>TRBV7-3|TRBJ2-3|NA|TRBD1|17
TGTGCCAGCAGCGCGCCCGGGACAGGGACCTACACAGATACGCAGTATTTT
CASSAPGTGTYTDTQYF
>TRBV13|TRBJ2-1|NA|NA|15
TGTGCCAGCAGCGAGTTAGGAGCAGGGTATAATGAGCAGTTCTTC
CASSELGAGYNEQFF
>TRBV9|TRBJ2-7|NA|NA|14
TGTGCCAGCAGCGTAGGAGTCGGGTCCTACGAGCAGTACTTC
CASSVGVGSYEQYF
>TRBV6-1|TRBJ1-1|NA|TRBD1|16
TGTGCCAGCAGTGAATGGGACAGGGCAGGGAACACTGAAGCTTTCTTT
CASSEWDRAGNTEAFF
>TRBV19|TRBJ2-1|NA|TRBD2|15
TGTGCCAGTAACAGAGCGGGGAGCTCCTACAATGAGCAGTTCTTC
CASNRAGSSYNEQFF
>TRBV9|TRBJ1-1|NA|NA|13
TGTGCCAGCAGCTGGGACAAGAACACTGAAGCTTTCTTT
CASSWDKNTEAFF
>TRBV28|TRBJ2-5|NA|NA|12
TGTGCCAGCAGTCCCGCCGCCGGAGAGCAGTACTTC
CASSPAAGEQYF
>TRBV7-3|TRBJ1-5|NA|NA|14
TGTGCCAGCAGCGACGGGGGGAGCAATCAGCCCCAGCATTTT
CASSDGGSNQPQHF
>TRBV9|TRBJ2-3|NA|TRBD2|16
TGTGCCAGCAGCGACGGACTAGCGGGGGACCGGGATACGCAGTATTTT
CASSDGLAGDRDTQYF
>TRBV28|TRBJ2-5|NA|NA|16
TGTGCCAGCAGTCCCGGGGGTTGGGTTCGGCAAGAGACCCAGTACTTC
CASSPGGWVRQETQYF
>TRBV19|TRBJ2-6|NA|NA|16
TGTGCCAGTAGTGGAACAGGGTCCTCTGGGGCCAACGTCCTGACTTTC
CASSGTGSSGANVLTF
>TRBV29-1|TRBJ2-7|NA|NA|14
TGCAGCGTATCCCCGGGCCTCCTCTCCTACGAGCAGTACTTC
CSVSPGLLSYEQYF
>TRBV20-1|TRBJ2-7|once|NA|11
TGCAGTGCTCCTCTTGAAATAGAGCAGTACTTC
CSAPLEIEQYF
>TRBV9|TRBJ2-5|NA|NA|14
TGTGCCAGCAGCCCGACAGGCCCCGGGGAGACCCAGTACTTC
CASSPTGPGETQYF
>TRBV13|TRBJ2-1|NA|TRBD2|19
TGTGCCAGCAGCTTAGGCCTCGCGGGAGGAGGATTCTCCTACAATGAGCAGTTCTTC
CASSLGLAGGGFSYNEQFF
>TRBV10-2|TRBJ2-7|NA|TRBD2|15
TGCGCCAGCAGTCGGTCTAGCGGGACCTCCTACGAGCAGTACTTC
CASSRSSGTSYEQYF
>TRBV9|TRBJ2-6|NA|NA|17
TGTGCCAGCAGCCCCGGGAGACAGGCCTCTGGGGCCAACGTCCTGACTTTC
CASSPGRQASGANVLTF
>TRBV11-2|TRBJ2-1|NA|NA|16
TGTGCCAGCAGCTTAGTGGCGGACTCTCGACGCAATGAGCAGTTCTTC
CASSLVADSRRNEQFF
>TRBV28|TRBJ2-7|NA|TRBD1|11
TGTGCCACCCGACAGGGTGGCGAGCAGTACTTC
CATRQGGEQYF
>TRBV16|TRBJ1-3|NA|NA|12
TGTGCCAGCAGCCCCGGGGGAAACACCATATATTTT
CASSPGGNTIYF